This T cell receptor (beta chain) was sequenced for a study of response to subunit inactivated influenza vaccine. TCRdb redid the calling of the RT-PCR reads with MiXCR, one entry per CDR3 protein. Among roughly 670,000 distinct CDR3 sequences listed, 14% were seen once. This clonotype was sampled from a man aged 45-60 years who received an inactivated influenza vaccine. The material sequenced was PBMCs from blood, taken 14 to 15 days before vaccination.

The CDR3, as DNA: TGTGCCAGCAGTTTGATTGGACTAGCGGGAGGGCCTACTATGCATGAGCAGTTCTTC. Protein sequence: CASSLIGLAGGPTMHEQFF. The J gene is TRBJ2-1, the V gene TRBV6-5; 15 positions match TRBD2. This CDR3 contains 19 residues. Germline lookup yields CDR1 MNHEY and CDR2 SVGAGI. The V segment lost 4 bases and the J segment 8 bases; nucleotides outside the gene matches: 15.